This TCR beta chain was found in a study of T cell responses to AZD1222 COVID-19 vaccine. Study-wide points: It was only after the peak T cell response that any repertoires were sampled.

The ends lost 7 bases at V and 5 bases at J; junction bases unmatched: 10. Germline lookup yields CDR1 MNHEY and CDR2 SVGAGI. This CDR3 is 15 amino acids long. Of note for this clone: Its antigen is as yet unknown.

Profiling relied on immunoSEQ multiplex PCR, and the TCRdb table lists in-frame clones only, not all of them. Of roughly 100,000 clones in the sample, 88% were seen once. The V and J genes are TRBV6-5 and TRBJ2-2; TRBD1 agrees at 7 bases. The clonotype originates from an adult in good health. The sequencing here drew on peripheral blood, taken on day 0 of AZD1222 vaccination. The CDR3 coding sequence is TGTGCCAGCAAATTCCGGGACAGAGAAACCGGGGAGCTGTTTTTT. Protein: CASKFRDRETGELFF.